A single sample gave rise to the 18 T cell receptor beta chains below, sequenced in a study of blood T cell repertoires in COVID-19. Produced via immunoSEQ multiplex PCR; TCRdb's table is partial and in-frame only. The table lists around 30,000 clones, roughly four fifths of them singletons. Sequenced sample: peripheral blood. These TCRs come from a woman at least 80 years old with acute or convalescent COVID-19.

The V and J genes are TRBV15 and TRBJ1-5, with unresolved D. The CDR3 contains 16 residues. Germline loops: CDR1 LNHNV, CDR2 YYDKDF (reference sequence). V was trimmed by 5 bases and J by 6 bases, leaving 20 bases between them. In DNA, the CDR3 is TGTGCCACCAGCTCGGGAGGAGCGGAGGGTAGTCAGCCCCAGCATTTT. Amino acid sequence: CATSSGGAEGSQPQHF.

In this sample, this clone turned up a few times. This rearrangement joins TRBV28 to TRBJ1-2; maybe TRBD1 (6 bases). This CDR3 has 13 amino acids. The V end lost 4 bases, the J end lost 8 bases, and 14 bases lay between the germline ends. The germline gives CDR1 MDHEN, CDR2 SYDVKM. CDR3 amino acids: CASSSVYRDGYTF. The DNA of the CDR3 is TGTGCCAGCAGTTCCGTTTACAGGGACGGCTACACCTTC.

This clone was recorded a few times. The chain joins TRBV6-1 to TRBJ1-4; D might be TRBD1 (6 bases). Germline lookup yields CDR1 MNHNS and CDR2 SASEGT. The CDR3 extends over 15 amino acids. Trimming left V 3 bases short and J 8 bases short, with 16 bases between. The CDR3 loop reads CASSESQGYGEKLFF. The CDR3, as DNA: TGTGCCAGCAGTGAGTCGCAGGGGTACGGCGAAAAACTGTTTTTT.

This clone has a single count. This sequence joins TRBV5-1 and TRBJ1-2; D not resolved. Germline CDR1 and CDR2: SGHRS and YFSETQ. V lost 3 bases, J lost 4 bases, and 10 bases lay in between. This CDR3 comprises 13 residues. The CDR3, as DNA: TGCGCCAGCAGCTCCGACTCGTTCTATGGCTACACCTTC. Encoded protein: CASSSDSFYGYTF. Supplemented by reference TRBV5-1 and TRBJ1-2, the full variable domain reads KAGVTQTPRYLIKTRGQQVTLSCSPISGHRSVSWYQQTPGQGLQFLFEYFSETQRNKGNFPGRFSGRQFSNSRSEMNVSTLELGDSALYLCASSSDSFYGYTFGSGTRLTVV.

CDR3 loop: CASSSGGPRTEAFF. Written as DNA, the CDR3 is TGTGCCAGCAGCTCGGGGGGGCCCCGCACTGAAGCTTTCTTT. This chain uses TRBV7-8 with TRBJ1-1, with D perhaps matching TRBD1 (6 bases). The CDR3 contains 14 residues. Germline CDR1 SGHVS, CDR2 FQNEAQ. The V gene lost 4 bases and the J gene lost 4 bases, with 13 bases spanning the gap.

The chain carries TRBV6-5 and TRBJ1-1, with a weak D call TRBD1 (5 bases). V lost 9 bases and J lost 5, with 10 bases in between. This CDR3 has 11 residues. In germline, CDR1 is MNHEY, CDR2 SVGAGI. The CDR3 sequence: CASTKGTEAFF. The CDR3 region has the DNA TGTGCCAGTACAAAGGGGACTGAAGCTTTCTTT.

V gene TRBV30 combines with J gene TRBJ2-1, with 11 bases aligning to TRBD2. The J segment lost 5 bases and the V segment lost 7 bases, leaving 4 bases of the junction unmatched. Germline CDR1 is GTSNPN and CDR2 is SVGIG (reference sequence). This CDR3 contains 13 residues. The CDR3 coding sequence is TGTGCCTCGACTAGCGGGAAAAACAATGAGCAGTTCTTC. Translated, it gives CASTSGKNNEQFF.

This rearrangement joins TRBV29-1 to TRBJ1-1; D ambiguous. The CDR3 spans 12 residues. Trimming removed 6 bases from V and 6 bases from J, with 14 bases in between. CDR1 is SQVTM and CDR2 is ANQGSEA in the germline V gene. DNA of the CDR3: TGCAGCGTCCGGAGCGGTAGGGCTGAAGCTTTCTTT. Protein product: CSVRSGRAEAFF.

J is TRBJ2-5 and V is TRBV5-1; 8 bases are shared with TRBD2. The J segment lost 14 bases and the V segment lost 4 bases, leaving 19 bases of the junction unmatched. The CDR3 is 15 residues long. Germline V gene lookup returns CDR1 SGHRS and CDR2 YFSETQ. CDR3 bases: TGCGCCAGCAGCGAGTCAGCGGGAGTTAACGGATTGGGTTACTTC. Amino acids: CASSESAGVNGLGYF.

The CDR3 DNA is TGTGCCATCAGTGCAGGGGGAGACTACGAGCAGTACTTC. This sequence encodes CAISAGGDYEQYF. The chain links TRBV10-3 to TRBJ2-7; the match to TRBD1 covers 7 bases. Germline CDR1 and CDR2: ENHRY and SYGVKD. CDR3 size: 13 residues. Trimming took 4 bases from V and 3 from J; bases not matched to a gene: 3.

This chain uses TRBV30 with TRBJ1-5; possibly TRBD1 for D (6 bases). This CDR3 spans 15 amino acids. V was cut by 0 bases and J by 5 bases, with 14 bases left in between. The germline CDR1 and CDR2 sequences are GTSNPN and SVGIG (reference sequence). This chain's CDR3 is CAWSVRGAIHQPQHF. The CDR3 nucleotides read TGTGCCTGGAGTGTACGGGGGGCCATTCATCAGCCCCAGCATTTT.

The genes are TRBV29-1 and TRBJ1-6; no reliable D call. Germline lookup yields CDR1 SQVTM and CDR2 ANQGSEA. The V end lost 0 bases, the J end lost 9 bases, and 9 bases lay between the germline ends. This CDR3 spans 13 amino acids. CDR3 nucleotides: TGCAGCGTTGAAGAGGGAGTGGGTTCACCCCTCCACTTT. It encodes CSVEEGVGSPLHF.

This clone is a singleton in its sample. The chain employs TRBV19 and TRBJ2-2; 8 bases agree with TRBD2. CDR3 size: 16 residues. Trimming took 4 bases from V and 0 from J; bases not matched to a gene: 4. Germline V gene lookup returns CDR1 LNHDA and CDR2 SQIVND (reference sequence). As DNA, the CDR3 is TGTGCCAGTAGTAGGAGGACTAGCTCGAACACCGGGGAGCTGTTTTTT. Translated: CASSRRTSSNTGELFF. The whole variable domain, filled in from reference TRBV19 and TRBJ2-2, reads DGGITQSPKYLFRKEGQNVTLSCEQNLNHDAMYWYRQDPGQGLRLIYYSQIVNDFQKGDIAEGYSVSREKKESFPLTVTSAQKNPTAFYLCASSRRTSSNTGELFFGEGSRLTVL.

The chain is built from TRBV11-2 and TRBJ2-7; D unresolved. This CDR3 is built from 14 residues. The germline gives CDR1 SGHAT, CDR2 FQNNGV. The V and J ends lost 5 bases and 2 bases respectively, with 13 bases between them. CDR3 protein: CASSPVGPTYEQYF. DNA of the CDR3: TGTGCCAGCAGCCCAGTTGGCCCCACCTACGAGCAGTACTTC.

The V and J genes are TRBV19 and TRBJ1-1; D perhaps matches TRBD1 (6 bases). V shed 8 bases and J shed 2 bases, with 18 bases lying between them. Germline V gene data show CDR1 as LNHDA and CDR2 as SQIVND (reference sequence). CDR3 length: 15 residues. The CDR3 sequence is CASSPDRGRNTEAFF. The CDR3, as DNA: TGTGCCAGTTCACCTGATAGGGGGAGAAACACTGAAGCTTTCTTT.

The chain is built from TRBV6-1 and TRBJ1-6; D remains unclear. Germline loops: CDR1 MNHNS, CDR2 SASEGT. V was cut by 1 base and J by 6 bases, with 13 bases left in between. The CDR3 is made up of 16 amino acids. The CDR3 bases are TGTGCCAGCAGTGAAGTTGGGGAGTACCGTAATTCACCCCTCCACTTT. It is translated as CASSEVGEYRNSPLHF.

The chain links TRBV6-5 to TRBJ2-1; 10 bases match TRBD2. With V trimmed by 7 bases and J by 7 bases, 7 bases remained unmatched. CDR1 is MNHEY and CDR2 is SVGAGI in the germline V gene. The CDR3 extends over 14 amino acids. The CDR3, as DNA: TGTGCCAGCACAGGAGCGGGAGGGCCAAATGAGCAGTTCTTC. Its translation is CASTGAGGPNEQFF.

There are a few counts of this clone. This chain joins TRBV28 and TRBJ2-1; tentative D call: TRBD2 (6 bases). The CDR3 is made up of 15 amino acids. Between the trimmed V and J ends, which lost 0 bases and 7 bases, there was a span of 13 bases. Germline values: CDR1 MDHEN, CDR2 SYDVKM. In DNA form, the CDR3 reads TGTGCCAGCAGTTTATGGGAGGGAGTTCGGAATGAGCAGTTCTTC. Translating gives CASSLWEGVRNEQFF.